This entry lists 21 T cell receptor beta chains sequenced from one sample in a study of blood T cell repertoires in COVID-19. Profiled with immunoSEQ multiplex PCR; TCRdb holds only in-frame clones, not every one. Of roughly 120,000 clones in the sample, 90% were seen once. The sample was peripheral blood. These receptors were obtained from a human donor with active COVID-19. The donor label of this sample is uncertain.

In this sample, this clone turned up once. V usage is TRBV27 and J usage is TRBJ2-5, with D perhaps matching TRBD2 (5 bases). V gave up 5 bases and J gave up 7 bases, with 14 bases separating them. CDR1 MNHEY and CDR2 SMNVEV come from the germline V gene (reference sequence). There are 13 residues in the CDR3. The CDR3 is CASSPDYWGTQYF. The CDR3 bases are TGTGCCAGCAGTCCCGACTACTGGGGGACCCAGTACTTC.

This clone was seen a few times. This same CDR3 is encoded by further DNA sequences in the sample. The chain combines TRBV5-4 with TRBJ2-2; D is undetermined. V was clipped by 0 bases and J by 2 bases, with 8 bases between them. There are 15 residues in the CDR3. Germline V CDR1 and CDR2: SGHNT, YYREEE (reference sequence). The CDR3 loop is CASSLDSTNTGELFF. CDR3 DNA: TGTGCCAGCAGCTTGGATTCCACAAACACCGGGGAGCTGTTTTTT.

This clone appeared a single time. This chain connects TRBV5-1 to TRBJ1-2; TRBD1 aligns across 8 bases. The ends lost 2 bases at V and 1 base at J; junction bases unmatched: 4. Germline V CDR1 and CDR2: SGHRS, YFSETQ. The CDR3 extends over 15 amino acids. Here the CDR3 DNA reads TGCGCCAGCAGCTTCGGACAGGGAGGTAACTATGGCTACACCTTC. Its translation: CASSFGQGGNYGYTF.

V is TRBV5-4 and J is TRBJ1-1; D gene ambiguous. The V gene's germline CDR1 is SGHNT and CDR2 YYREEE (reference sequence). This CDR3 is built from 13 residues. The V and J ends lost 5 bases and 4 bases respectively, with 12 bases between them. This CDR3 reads CASRRVLSTEAFF. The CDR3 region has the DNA TGTGCCAGCAGGAGGGTTTTGAGCACTGAAGCTTTCTTT.

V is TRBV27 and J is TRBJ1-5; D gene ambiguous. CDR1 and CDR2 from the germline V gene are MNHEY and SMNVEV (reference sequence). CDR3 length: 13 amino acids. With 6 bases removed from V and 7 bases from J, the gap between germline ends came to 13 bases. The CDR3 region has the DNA TGTGCCAGCAGCCCAACAACGGGGCAGCCCCAGCATTTT. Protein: CASSPTTGQPQHF.

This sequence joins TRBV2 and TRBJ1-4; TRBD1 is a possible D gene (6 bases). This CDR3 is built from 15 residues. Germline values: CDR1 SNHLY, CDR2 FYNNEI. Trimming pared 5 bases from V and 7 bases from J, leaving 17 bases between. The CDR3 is CASSPGEGGSEKLFF. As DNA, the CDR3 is TGTGCCAGCAGTCCCGGGGAGGGGGGGAGTGAAAAACTGTTTTTT.

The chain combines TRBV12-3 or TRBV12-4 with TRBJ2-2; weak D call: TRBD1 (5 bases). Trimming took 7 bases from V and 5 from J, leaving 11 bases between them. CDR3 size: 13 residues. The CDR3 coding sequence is TGTGCCAGCACCACTCAGGGTACCGGGGAGCTGTTTTTT. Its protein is CASTTQGTGELFF.

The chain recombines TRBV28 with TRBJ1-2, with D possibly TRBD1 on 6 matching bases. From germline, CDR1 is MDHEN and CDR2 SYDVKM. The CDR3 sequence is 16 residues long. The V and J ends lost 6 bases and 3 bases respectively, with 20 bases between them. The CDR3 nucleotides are TGTGCCAGCAGCCCAAATCAGGGGTCCGAATACTATGGCTACACCTTC. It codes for CASSPNQGSEYYGYTF.

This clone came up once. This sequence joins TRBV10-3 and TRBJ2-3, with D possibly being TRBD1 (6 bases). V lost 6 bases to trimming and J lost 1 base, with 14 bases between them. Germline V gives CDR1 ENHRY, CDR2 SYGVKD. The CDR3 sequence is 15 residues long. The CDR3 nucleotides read TGTGCCATCAGCGAAACAGGGTTGGGCACAGATACGCAGTATTTT. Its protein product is CAISETGLGTDTQYF.

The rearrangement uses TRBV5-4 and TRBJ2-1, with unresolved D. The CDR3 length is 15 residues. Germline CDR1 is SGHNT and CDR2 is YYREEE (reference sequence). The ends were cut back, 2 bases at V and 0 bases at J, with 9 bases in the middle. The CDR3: CASSLSVSSYNEQFF. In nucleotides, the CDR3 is TGTGCCAGCAGCTTAAGCGTAAGCTCCTACAATGAGCAGTTCTTC.

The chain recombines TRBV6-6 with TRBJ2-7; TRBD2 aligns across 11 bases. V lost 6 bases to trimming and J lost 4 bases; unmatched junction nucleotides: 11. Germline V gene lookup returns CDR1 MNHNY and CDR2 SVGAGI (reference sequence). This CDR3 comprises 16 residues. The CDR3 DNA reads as TGTGCCAGCAGCATAATACTAGCGGGGGCCGCTTACGAGCAGTACTTC. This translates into CASSIILAGAAYEQYF.

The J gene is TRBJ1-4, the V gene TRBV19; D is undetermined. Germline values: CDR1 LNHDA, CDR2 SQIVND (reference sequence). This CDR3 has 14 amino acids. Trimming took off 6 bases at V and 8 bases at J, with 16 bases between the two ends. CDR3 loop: CASRSAGSGEKLFF. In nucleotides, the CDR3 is TGTGCCAGTAGGTCGGCCGGGTCGGGGGAAAAACTGTTTTTT.

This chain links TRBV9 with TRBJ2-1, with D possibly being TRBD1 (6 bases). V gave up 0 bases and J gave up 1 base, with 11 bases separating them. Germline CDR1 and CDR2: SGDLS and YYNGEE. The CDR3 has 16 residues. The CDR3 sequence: CASSVDPRGSYNEQFF. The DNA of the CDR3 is TGTGCCAGCAGCGTAGATCCAAGGGGGTCCTACAATGAGCAGTTCTTC.

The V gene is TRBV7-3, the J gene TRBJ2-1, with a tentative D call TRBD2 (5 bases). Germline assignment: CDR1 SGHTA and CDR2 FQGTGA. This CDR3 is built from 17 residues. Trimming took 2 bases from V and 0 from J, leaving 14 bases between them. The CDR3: CASSLLGGPYSYNEQFF. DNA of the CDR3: TGTGCCAGCAGCTTACTTGGCGGGCCCTACTCCTACAATGAGCAGTTCTTC.

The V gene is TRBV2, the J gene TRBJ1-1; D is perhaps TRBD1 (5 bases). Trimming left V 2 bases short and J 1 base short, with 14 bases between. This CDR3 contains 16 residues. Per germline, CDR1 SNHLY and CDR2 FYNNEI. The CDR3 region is CASSESTPGGNTEAFF. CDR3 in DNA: TGTGCCAGCAGTGAATCGACCCCCGGGGGGAACACTGAAGCTTTCTTT. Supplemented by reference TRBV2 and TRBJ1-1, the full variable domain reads EPEVTQTPSHQVTQMGQEVILRCVPISNHLYFYWYRQILGQKVEFLVSFYNNEISEKSEIFDDQFSVERPDGSNFTLKIRSTKLEDSAMYFCASSESTPGGNTEAFFGQGTRLTVV.

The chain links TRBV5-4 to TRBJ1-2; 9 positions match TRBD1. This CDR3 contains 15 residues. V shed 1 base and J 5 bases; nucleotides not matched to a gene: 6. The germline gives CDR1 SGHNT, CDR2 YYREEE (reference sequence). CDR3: CASSLWTGEGYGYTF. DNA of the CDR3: TGTGCCAGCAGCTTGTGGACAGGGGAGGGGTATGGCTACACCTTC. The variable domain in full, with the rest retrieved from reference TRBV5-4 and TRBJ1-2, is ETGVTQSPTHLIKTRGQQVTLRCSSQSGHNTVSWYQQALGQGPQFIFQYYREEENGRGNFPPRFSGLQFPNYSSELNVNALELDDSALYLCASSLWTGEGYGYTFGSGTRLTVV.

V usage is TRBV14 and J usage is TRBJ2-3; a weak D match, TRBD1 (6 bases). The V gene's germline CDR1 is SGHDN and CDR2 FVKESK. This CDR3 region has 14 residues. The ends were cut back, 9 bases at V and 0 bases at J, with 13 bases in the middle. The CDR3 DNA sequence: TGTGCCAGTCCCAGGGACACAAGCACAGATACGCAGTATTTT. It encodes CASPRDTSTDTQYF.

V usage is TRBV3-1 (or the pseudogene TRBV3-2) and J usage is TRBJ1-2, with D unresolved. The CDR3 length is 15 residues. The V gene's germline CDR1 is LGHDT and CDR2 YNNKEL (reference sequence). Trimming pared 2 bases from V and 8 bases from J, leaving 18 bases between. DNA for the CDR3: TGTGCCAGCAGCCAAAATCGGAGGGCTTTTTTGGGCTACACCTTC. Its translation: CASSQNRRAFLGYTF.

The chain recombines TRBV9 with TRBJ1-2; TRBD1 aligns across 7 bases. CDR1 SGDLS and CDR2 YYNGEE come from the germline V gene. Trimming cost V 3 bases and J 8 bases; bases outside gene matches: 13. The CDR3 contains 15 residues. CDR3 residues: CASSALSEGARGYTF. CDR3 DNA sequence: TGTGCCAGCAGCGCCCTTAGCGAGGGGGCGCGGGGCTACACCTTC.

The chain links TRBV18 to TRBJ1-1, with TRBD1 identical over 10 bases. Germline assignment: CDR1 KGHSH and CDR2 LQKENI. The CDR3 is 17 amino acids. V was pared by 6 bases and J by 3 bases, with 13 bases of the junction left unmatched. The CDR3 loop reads CASSRDRGHTTDTEAFF. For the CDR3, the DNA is TGTGCCAGCTCGCGGGACAGGGGACATACGACGGACACTGAAGCTTTCTTT.

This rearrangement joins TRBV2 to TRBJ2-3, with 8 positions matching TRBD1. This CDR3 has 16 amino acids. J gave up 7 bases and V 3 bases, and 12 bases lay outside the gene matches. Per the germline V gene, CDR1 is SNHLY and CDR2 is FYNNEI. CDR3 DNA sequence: TGTGCCAGCAGTGAGACGGGACAGGATTGGGCGAATACGCAGTATTTT. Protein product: CASSETGQDWANTQYF.